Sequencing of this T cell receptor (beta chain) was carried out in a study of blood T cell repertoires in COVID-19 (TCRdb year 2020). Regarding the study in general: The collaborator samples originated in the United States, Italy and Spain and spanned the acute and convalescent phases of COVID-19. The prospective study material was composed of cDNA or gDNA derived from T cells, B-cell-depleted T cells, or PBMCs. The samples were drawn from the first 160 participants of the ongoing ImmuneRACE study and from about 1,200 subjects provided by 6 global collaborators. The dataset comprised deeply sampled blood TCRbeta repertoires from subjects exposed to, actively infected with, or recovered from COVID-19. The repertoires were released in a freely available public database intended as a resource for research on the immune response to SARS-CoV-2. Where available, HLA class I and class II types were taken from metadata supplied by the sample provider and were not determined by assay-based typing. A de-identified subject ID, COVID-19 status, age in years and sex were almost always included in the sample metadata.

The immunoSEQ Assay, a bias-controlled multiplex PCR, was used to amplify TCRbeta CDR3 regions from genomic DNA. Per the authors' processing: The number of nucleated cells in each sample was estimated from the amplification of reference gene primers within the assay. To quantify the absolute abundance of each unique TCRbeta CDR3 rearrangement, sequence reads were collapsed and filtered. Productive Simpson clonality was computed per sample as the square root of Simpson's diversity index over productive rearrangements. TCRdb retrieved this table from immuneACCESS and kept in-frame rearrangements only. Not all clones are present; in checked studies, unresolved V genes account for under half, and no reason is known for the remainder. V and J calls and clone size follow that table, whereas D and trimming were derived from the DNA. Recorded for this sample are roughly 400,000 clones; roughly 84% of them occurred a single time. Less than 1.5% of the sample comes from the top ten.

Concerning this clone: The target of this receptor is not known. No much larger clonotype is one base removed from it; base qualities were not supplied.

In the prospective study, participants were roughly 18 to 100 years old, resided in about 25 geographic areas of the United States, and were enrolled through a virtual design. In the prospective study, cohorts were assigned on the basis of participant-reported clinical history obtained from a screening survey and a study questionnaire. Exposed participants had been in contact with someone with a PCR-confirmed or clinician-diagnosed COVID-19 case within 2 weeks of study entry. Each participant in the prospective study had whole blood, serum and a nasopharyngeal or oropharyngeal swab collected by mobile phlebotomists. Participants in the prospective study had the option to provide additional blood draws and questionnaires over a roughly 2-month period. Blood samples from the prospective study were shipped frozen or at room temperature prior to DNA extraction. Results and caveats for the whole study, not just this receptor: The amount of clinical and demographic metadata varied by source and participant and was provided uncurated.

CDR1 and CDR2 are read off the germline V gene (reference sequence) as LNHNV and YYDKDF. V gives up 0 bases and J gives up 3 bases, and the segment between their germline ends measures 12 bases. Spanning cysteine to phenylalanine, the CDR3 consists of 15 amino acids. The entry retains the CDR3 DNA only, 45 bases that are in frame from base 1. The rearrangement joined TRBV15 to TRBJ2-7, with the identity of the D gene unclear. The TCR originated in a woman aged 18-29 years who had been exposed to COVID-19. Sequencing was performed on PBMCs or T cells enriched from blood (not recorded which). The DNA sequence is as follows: TGTGCCACCAGCAGAGATCCCTCTATTTACTACGAGCAGTACTTC. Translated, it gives CATSRDPSIYYEQYF.